The clone carrying this T cell receptor (beta chain) has more than one count but fewer than ten. Individual cDNA molecules each carried unique molecular identifiers attached by the library. TCRdb re-called the RACE reads through MiXCR, storing one row per CDR3 protein. The sample holds 250,000 or so distinct CDR3 sequences; almost 8% are singletons and the top ten take roughly 1.2%. Germline-derived CDR1 and CDR2 are MDHEN and SYDVKM. Trimming cost V 7 bases and J 4 bases; bases outside gene matches: 1. CDR3 size: 12 residues. The sample originates from a study of human T cells and chemical hapten exposure. Background on the study: On about 2 cm by about 2 cm of upper inner arm skin, sensitization was performed with 2% DPC.

Time point meaning: pre-sensitization, week 0. Treatment specified: therapeutic diphenylcyclopropenone sensitization with weekly scalp DPC. The origin of this receptor is a man between 18 and 29 years old with alopecia areata. Some clones in this sample may be carry-over from other donors' samples. The rearrangement uses TRBV28 and TRBJ1-5; 7 nucleotides align to TRBD1. The sample was whole blood, taken in connection with sensitization to the hapten diphenylcyclopropenone (DPC). CDR3: CASTGGNQPQHF. CDR3 bases: TGTGCCAGCACAGGGGGAAATCAGCCCCAGCATTTT.